This T cell receptor (beta chain) was identified during a study of HIV-infected patients and healthy controls. Study conclusions and caveats: In healthy controls, MAIT alpha CDR3s were common; in HIV+ repertoires, severely depleted. Mean usage of eight alpha and eight beta V genes differed significantly in HIV-infected patients versus controls. CDR3 sharing between individuals was lower in HIV-infected patients than in healthy controls.

The J segment lost 2 bases and the V segment lost 4 bases, leaving 12 bases of the junction unmatched. CDR3 length equals 16 residues. CDR1 is SGHRS, CDR2 YFSETQ, per germline. cDNA was made from 400 to 500 ng RNA using alpha and beta constant primers. Each of the alpha and beta chains got its own library through chain-specific third strand synthesis with indices. In TCRdb, the 5' RACE reads were re-called with MiXCR into one record per CDR3 protein. Of under 15,000 distinct CDR3 sequences listed, roughly a tenth are singletons. All unsorted peripheral T cells were captured because whole blood was used without fractionation. This clonotype has a count of ten or more. The antigen remains unidentified.

What was sequenced was blood. This TCR was sampled from an adult in good health. The rearrangement uses TRBV5-1 and TRBJ2-7; 7 bases are a match to TRBD2. The CDR3 region is CASSLGLVGDPYEQYF. CDR3 DNA sequence: TGCGCCAGCAGCCTTGGACTAGTGGGAGACCCCTACGAGCAGTACTTC.